This is a list of T cell receptor beta chains from one sample in a study of blood T cell repertoires in COVID-19. TCRdb's table, derived via immunoSEQ multiplex PCR, lists solely in-frame clones and lacks some. The sample includes 150,000 or so clones, approximately 85% of them seen just once. Sequenced input: peripheral blood. These receptors were taken from a woman aged 60-75 years with COVID-19, enrolled during active disease. CDR3s leave out the opening cysteine and the closing phenylalanine or tryptophan. A clone size is listed for some rows: how often the clone was seen (once, few, many), or a class if it is expanded.

TRBJ2-1 | 15 | TRBV5-1 | - | ASSLVGQRGGAWEQF
TRBJ1-1 | 14 | TRBV2 | - | ASSEALGTGNTEAF
TRBJ2-7 | 11 | TRBV4-1 | - | ASSGGLAYEQY
TRBJ1-3 | 19 | TRBV2 | - | ASSGIVLRDSPPNSGNTIY
TRBJ1-1 | 14 | TRBV19 | - | ASSISGSHMNTEAF
TRBJ1-1 | 10 | TRBV18 | - | ASSRDSSEAF
TRBJ2-7 | 13 | TRBV27 | - | ASRGIFRGLYEQY
TRBJ2-2 | 14 | TRBV7-8 | - | ASSFPGGQNTGELF
TRBJ1-6 | 14 | TRBV3-1/TRBV3-2 | few | ASRQDRGRVNSPLH
TRBJ1-2 | 13 | TRBV4-1 | - | ASSQDVGDDYGYT
TRBJ1-1 | 11 | TRBV7-2 | - | ASSLDVVGRAF
TRBJ2-3 | 11 | TRBV10-3 | - | ATNRGGTDTQY
TRBJ2-1 | 9 | TRBV13 | - | ASSLGDEQF
TRBJ1-6 | 12 | TRBV6-5 | - | ASSHRDSPSPLH
TRBJ1-2 | 14 | TRBV5-1 | - | ASSQTYPGTYYGYT
TRBJ2-5 | 11 | TRBV28 | - | ASKGDSQETQY
TRBJ1-1 | 12 | TRBV19 | - | ASSIPGTQGEAF
TRBJ1-1 | 9 | TRBV6-5 | - | ASRMNTEAF
TRBJ2-1 | 11 | TRBV2 | - | ASSEGRGREQF
TRBJ1-2 | 12 | TRBV5-1 | - | ASSLAQEPTIYT
TRBJ2-2 | 14 | TRBV9 | - | ASRNSGTGLTGELF
TRBJ2-1 | 13 | TRBV19 | - | ASTPEAGGPNEQF
TRBJ1-3 | 13 | TRBV5-1 | - | ASSSSGGLGDTIY
TRBJ2-3 | 11 | TRBV7-9 | - | ASRRVWADTQY
TRBJ1-5 | 14 | TRBV18 | few | ASSRFSGGTNQPQH
TRBJ1-2 | 13 | TRBV4-3 | - | ASSQDVGRAYGYT
TRBJ1-1 | 16 | TRBV27 | - | ASSLRVDRAFGNTEAF
TRBJ1-2 | 9 | TRBV29-1 | - | SVDGGFGYT
TRBJ2-2 | 14 | TRBV5-1 | few | ASSLSTGRETGELF
TRBJ1-3 | 15 | TRBV18 | - | ASSPWTGDSSGNTIY
TRBJ1-1 | 14 | TRBV4-3 | few | ASSQDGDSTNTEAF
TRBJ2-3 | 11 | TRBV5-6 | once | ASRGQGTDTQY
TRBJ1-1 | 12 | TRBV5-6 | - | ASSLQGFDTEAF
TRBJ2-3 | 10 | TRBV27 | - | ASSFGPGTQY